The present T cell receptor (beta chain) was sequenced within a study of shared clonotypes between healthy human individuals. Study results and caveats: For naive CD4 cells, roughly 5% of clonotypes were shared across several donors.

The study ran the assay at deep level. Sequencing used immunoSEQ multiplex PCR; TCRdb keeps in-frame clones, though not all of them. The data show roughly 500,000 clones, 95% to 96% seen once. This clone was recorded once. The antigen is not known. Splitting the CD4+ cells yielded a CD45RA+ naive subset and a CD45RA-negative memory subset. Sequences were obtained from naive CD4+ T cells sorted from blood. Sample subset: CD45RA+ positively selected. This TCR derives from a woman aged 30 to 39 in good health.

DNA of the CDR3: TGTGCCAGCAAGGTGGGAGGTGACAATCAGCCCCAGCATTTT. Translated, it gives CASKVGGDNQPQHF. The chain couples TRBV28 to TRBJ1-5; D is ambiguous. The CDR3 runs 14 residues. V was trimmed by 7 bases and J by 3 bases, leaving 13 bases between them. Per the germline V gene, CDR1 is MDHEN and CDR2 is SYDVKM.